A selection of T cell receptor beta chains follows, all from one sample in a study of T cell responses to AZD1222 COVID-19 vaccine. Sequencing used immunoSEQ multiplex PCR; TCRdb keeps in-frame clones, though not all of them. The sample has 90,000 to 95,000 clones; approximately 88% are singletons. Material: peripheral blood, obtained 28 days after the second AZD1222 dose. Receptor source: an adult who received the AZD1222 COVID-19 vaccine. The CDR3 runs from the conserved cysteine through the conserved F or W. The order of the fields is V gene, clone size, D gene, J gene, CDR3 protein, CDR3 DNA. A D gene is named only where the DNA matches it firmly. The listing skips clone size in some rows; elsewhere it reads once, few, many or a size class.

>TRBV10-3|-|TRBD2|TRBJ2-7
CAISESIPGLADYEQYF
TGTGCCATCAGTGAGTCGATACCGGGACTAGCGGACTACGAGCAGTACTTC
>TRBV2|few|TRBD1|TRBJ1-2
CASSSQGAFGYTF
TGTGCCAGCAGTTCACAGGGGGCCTTTGGCTACACCTTC
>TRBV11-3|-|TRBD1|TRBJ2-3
CASSKPLGPGQGAPDTQYF
TGTGCCAGCAGCAAACCCTTGGGACCGGGACAGGGGGCCCCAGATACGCAGTATTTT
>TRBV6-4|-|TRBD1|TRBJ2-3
CASTPGQGSTDTQYF
TGTGCCAGCACCCCGGGACAGGGATCCACAGATACGCAGTATTTT
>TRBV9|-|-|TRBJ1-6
CASKGGGRESPLHF
TGTGCCAGCAAAGGAGGGGGTCGAGAATCACCCCTCCACTTT
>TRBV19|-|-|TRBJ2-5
CASSRTPSETQYF
TGTGCCAGTTCACGGACCCCCAGTGAGACCCAGTACTTC
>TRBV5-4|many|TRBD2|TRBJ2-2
CAGSNRAGVENGELFF
TGTGCCGGCTCGAATAGGGCGGGAGTTGAGAACGGGGAGCTGTTTTTT
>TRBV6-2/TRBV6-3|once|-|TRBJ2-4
CASSYSDWLNIQYF
TGTGCCAGCAGTTACTCAGACTGGCTAAACATTCAGTACTTC
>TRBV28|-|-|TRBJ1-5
CASSIQVNNQPQHF
TGTGCCAGCAGTATACAGGTAAACAATCAGCCCCAGCATTTT
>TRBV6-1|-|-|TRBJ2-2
CASSELTTGELFF
TGTGCCAGCAGTGAATTAACCACCGGGGAGCTGTTTTTT
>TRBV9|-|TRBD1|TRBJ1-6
CASSARTGANSPLHF
TGTGCCAGCAGCGCCCGGACAGGTGCGAATTCACCCCTCCACTTT
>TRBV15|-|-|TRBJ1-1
CATSREREIRTEAFF
TGTGCCACCAGCAGAGAAAGGGAGATAAGGACTGAAGCTTTCTTT
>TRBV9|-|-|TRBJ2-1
CASSVGGRDEQFF
TGTGCCAGCAGCGTAGGGGGGAGAGATGAGCAGTTCTTC
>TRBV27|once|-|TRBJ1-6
CASSLSRGALDSPLHF
TGTGCCAGCAGTTTATCGCGGGGGGCGCTTGATTCACCCCTCCACTTT
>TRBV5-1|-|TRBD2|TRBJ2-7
CASSLPRTSGGAYEQYF
TGCGCCAGCAGCTTGCCCCGGACTAGCGGGGGGGCCTACGAGCAGTACTTC
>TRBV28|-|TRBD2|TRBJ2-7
CASRLSGRAGEQYF
TGTGCCAGCAGACTTAGCGGGAGAGCAGGCGAGCAGTACTTC
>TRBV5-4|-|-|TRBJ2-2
CASSLYTGGELGGELFF
TGTGCCAGCAGCTTGTACACCGGCGGGGAGCTCGGGGGGGAGCTGTTTTTT
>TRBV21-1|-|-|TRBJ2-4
CASSKAGRGAKNIQYF
TGTGCCAGCAGCAAAGCAGGCCGCGGGGCCAAAAACATTCAGTACTTC
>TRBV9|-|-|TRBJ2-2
CASSVDYTGELFF
TGTGCCAGCAGCGTAGACTACACCGGGGAGCTGTTTTTT
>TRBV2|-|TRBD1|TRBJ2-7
CARGTVAYEQYF
TGTGCCAGGGGGACAGTAGCCTACGAGCAGTACTTC
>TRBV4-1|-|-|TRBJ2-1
CASSPTEDAEQFF
TGCGCCAGCAGCCCAACGGAGGATGCTGAGCAGTTCTTC
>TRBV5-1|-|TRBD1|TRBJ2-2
CASSLQGYGELFF
TGCGCCAGCAGCTTACAGGGGTACGGGGAGCTGTTTTTT
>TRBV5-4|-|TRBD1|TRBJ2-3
CASSLGGGTVPSSTDTQYF
TGTGCCAGCAGCTTGGGAGGTGGGACAGTTCCTTCTAGCACAGATACGCAGTATTTT
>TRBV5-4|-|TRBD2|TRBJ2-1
CASSLVGRGGRNEQFF
TGTGCCAGCAGCTTGGTTGGGCGGGGGGGCCGCAATGAGCAGTTCTTC
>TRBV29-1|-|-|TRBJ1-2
CSVRTANYGYTF
TGCAGCGTCCGGACAGCGAACTATGGCTACACCTTC
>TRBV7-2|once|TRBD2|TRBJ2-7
CASSLYLAGAGEQYF
TGTGCCAGCAGCTTATACCTAGCGGGAGCAGGGGAGCAGTACTTC
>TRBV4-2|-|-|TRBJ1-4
CASSQDRPRINLNEKLFF
TGTGCCAGCAGCCAAGATCGGCCCCGGATAAACCTCAATGAAAAACTGTTTTTT
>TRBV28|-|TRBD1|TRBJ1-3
CASSLSGGSGNTIYF
TGTGCCAGCAGTCTCTCAGGGGGCTCTGGAAACACCATATATTTT
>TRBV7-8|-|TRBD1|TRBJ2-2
CASSLTTGGTGELFF
TGTGCCAGCAGCTTAACAACAGGGGGCACCGGGGAGCTGTTTTTT
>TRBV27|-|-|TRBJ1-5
CASSLLGGLESNQPQHF
TGTGCCAGCAGTTTACTGGGGGGGCTGGAGAGCAATCAGCCCCAGCATTTT
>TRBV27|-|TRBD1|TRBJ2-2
CASSFAGGRGLNTGELFF
TGTGCCAGCAGTTTTGCAGGGGGCAGGGGGCTGAACACCGGGGAGCTGTTTTTT
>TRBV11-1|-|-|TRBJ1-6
CASSLDSFNSPLHF
TGTGCCAGCAGCTTGGACAGCTTTAATTCACCCCTCCACTTT
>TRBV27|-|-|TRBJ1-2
CASSPQPGNYGYTF
TGTGCCAGCAGCCCACAACCGGGGAACTATGGCTACACCTTC
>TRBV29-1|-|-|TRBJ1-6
CSAKDSHNSPLHF
TGCAGCGCAAAGGACAGTCATAATTCACCCCTCCACTTT
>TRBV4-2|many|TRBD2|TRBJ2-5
CASSPGLAQETQYF
TGTGCCAGCAGCCCGGGACTAGCCCAAGAGACCCAGTACTTC
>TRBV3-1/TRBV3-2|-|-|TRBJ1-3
CASSLGVAGNTIYF
TGTGCCAGCAGCCTAGGGGTAGCAGGAAACACCATATATTTT
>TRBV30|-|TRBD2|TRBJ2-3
CAWSPWGGRDTQYF
TGTGCCTGGAGCCCTTGGGGGGGGAGGGATACGCAGTATTTT
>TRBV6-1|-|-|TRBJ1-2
CASSESGSYGYTF
TGTGCCAGCAGTGAATCAGGTTCCTATGGCTACACCTTC
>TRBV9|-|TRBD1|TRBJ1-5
CASSVDSGGGQPQHF
TGTGCCAGCAGCGTAGATTCAGGGGGTGGTCAGCCCCAGCATTTT
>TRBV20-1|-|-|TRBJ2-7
CSASFRGGKRGQYF
TGCAGTGCTAGTTTCAGGGGGGGAAAACGGGGGCAGTACTTC
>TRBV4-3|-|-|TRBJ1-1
CASSQDSRRGEAFF
TGCGCCAGCAGTCAAGACAGCCGTCGGGGTGAAGCTTTCTTT
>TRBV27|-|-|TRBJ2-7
CASSLGGHEQYF
TGTGCCAGCAGTTTGGGGGGGCACGAGCAGTACTTC
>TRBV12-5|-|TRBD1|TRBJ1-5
CASGSGQGPTPQHF
TGTGCTAGTGGTTCGGGACAGGGGCCCACTCCCCAGCATTTT
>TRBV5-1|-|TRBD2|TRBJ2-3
CASSPSGSWADTQYF
TGCGCCAGCAGCCCTAGCGGGAGCTGGGCAGATACGCAGTATTTT
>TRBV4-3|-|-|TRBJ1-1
CASSQDRGNTEAFF
TGCGCCAGCAGCCAAGACAGGGGGAACACTGAAGCTTTCTTT
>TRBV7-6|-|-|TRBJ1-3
CASSEAGGYSGNTIYF
TGTGCCAGCAGCGAAGCCGGGGGGTACTCTGGAAACACCATATATTTT
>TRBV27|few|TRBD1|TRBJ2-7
CASSNRGNEQYF
TGTGCCAGCAGCAACAGGGGAAACGAGCAGTACTTC
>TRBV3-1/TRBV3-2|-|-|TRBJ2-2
CASSQLAEAGELFF
TGTGCCAGCAGCCAATTGGCGGAGGCCGGGGAGCTGTTTTTT
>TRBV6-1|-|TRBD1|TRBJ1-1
CASSESARGLTEAFF
TGTGCCAGCAGTGAGTCGGCCAGGGGGCTCACTGAAGCTTTCTTT
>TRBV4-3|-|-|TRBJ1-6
CASSQDLAGVGSPLHF
TGCGCCAGCAGCCAAGATTTGGCAGGGGTGGGTTCACCCCTCCACTTT
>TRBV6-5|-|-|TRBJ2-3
CASSTDRLIADTQYF
TGTGCCAGCAGTACCGACAGGTTAATCGCCGATACGCAGTATTTT
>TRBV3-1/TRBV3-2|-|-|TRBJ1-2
CASSQPGLGTTLYGYTF
TGTGCCAGCAGCCAACCAGGATTAGGGACAACTCTCTATGGCTACACCTTC
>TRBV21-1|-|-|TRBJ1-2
CASSKRGVQGARGYTF
TGTGCCAGCAGCAAAAGGGGAGTTCAGGGGGCTAGGGGCTACACCTTC
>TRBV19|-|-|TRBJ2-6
CASSKMWGGGANVLTF
TGTGCCAGTAGTAAAATGTGGGGAGGTGGGGCCAACGTCCTGACTTTC
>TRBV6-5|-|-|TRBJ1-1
CASSYSRGTEAFF
TGTGCCAGCAGTTACTCCAGGGGAACTGAAGCTTTCTTT
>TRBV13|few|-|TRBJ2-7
CASSLISGDTEQYF
TGTGCCAGCAGCTTAATCTCCGGGGATACCGAGCAGTACTTC
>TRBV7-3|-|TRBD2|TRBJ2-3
CASSLVAGADTQYF
TGTGCCAGCAGCTTAGTAGCGGGAGCAGATACGCAGTATTTT
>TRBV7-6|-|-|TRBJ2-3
CASSYGRNLRTDTQYF
TGTGCCAGCAGCTATGGACGGAACCTACGCACAGATACGCAGTATTTT
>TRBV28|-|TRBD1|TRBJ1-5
CASLLGDRDQPQHF
TGTGCCAGCCTTCTGGGGGACAGGGATCAGCCCCAGCATTTT